The 13 T cell receptor beta chains below come from one sample, sequenced in a study of beta chain features in type 1 diabetes. As every portion of the isolated RNA was reverse transcribed, the sequencing read expressed TCRB transcripts. Method: immunoSEQ multiplex PCR; TCRdb's copy keeps in-frame clones and lacks some. The sample has about 360,000 clones; 10% to 15% are singletons. Specimen: naive CD4+ T cells from blood. Receptor source: a man in his late teens or twenties in good health.

This clone has more than one count but fewer than ten. The chain has TRBV9 and TRBJ1-2; D is perhaps TRBD1 (5 bases). This CDR3 comprises 14 residues. From germline, CDR1 is SGDLS and CDR2 YYNGEE. V dropped 0 bases and J dropped 2 bases, with 8 bases sitting between them. CDR3 nucleotides: TGTGCCAGCAGCGTAGCAGGGAAGAACTATGGCTACACCTTC. Its protein product is CASSVAGKNYGYTF.

The V and J genes are TRBV30 and TRBJ2-5, with D hard to call. Per germline, CDR1 GTSNPN and CDR2 SVGIG (reference sequence). The length of the CDR3 is 11 residues. Trimming took off 7 bases at V and 0 bases at J, with 6 bases between the two ends. CDR3 sequence: CASGYQETQYF. CDR3 DNA: TGTGCCTCCGGGTACCAAGAGACCCAGTACTTC.

This clone was seen a few times. V usage is TRBV6-5 and J usage is TRBJ2-1; D is unclear. The CDR3 is 16 amino acids. Germline V gene lookup returns CDR1 MNHEY and CDR2 SVGAGI. V lost 0 bases and J 0 bases, leaving 9 bases between the germline ends. This chain's CDR3 is CASSYSRPPSYNEQFF. The CDR3 nucleotides read TGTGCCAGCAGTTACTCCAGGCCGCCCTCCTACAATGAGCAGTTCTTC.

CDR3 nucleotide sequence: TGTGCCAGCAGCTTTGAGGTATCCTACGAGCAGTACTTC. Its protein product is CASSFEVSYEQYF. The gene calls are TRBV5-4 and TRBJ2-7; D remains unclear. CDR3 length: 13 residues. Per germline, CDR1 SGHNT and CDR2 YYREEE (reference sequence). Trimming took 2 bases from V and 1 from J, leaving 7 bases between them.

The chain combines TRBV7-8 with TRBJ2-7; TRBD1 matches 9 bases. The CDR3 extends over 14 amino acids. The junction had 5 bases not matched to a gene; V was cut back by 4 bases and J by 4 bases. CDR1 SGHVS and CDR2 FQNEAQ come from the germline V gene. The DNA for the CDR3 is TGTGCCAGCAGCTCCGGGACAGGGCCTTACGAGCAGTACTTC. It translates to CASSSGTGPYEQYF. Full variable domain (outside the CDR3, taken from reference TRBV7-8 and TRBJ2-7): GAGVSQSPRYKVAKRGQDVALRCDPISGHVSLFWYQQALGQGPEFLTYFQNEAQLDKSGLPSDRFFAERPEGSVSTLKIQRTQQEDSAVYLCASSSGTGPYEQYFGPGTRLTVT.

V is TRBV25-1 and J is TRBJ1-2; weak D call: TRBD1 (5 bases). The CDR3 runs 13 residues. V lost 1 base and J lost 6, with 9 bases in between. Germline CDR1 MGHDK, CDR2 SYGVNS. The chain's CDR3 is CASSELRQHGYTF. CDR3 in DNA: TGTGCCAGCAGTGAATTGAGACAGCATGGCTACACCTTC.

CDR3 DNA sequence: TGTGCCAGCAGTACGTCAGGGTCCCAAGAGACCCAGTACTTC. Translation: CASSTSGSQETQYF. The chain combines TRBV28 with TRBJ2-5; possibly TRBD1 for D (5 bases). V dropped 5 bases and J dropped 1 base, with 11 bases sitting between them. This CDR3 is 14 amino acids long. The germline V gene encodes CDR1 MDHEN and CDR2 SYDVKM.

The chain links TRBV7-2 to TRBJ2-1; 8 bases are a match to TRBD1. Germline V gene sequence: CDR1 SGHTA, CDR2 FQGNSA. CDR3 length equals 14 residues. J lost 8 bases, V lost 3 bases, and 6 bases had no gene match. For the CDR3, the DNA is TGTGCCAGCAGCTTTCGACAGGGGCGGGATGAGCAGTTCTTC. Protein: CASSFRQGRDEQFF.

The chain has TRBV5-8 and TRBJ2-1; the match to TRBD2 covers 16 bases. CDR1 is SGHTS, CDR2 YDEGEE, per germline. V shed 4 bases and J 8 bases; nucleotides not matched to a gene: 3. This CDR3 spans 15 amino acids. The CDR3 DNA is TGTGCCAGCAGCACCGGGACTAGCGGGAGGGATGAGCAGTTCTTC. It specifies CASSTGTSGRDEQFF.

This clone appeared a few times. This rearrangement joins TRBV7-2 to TRBJ2-2; tentatively, D is TRBD2 (6 bases). Trimming left V 3 bases short and J 1 base short, with 9 bases between. This CDR3 has 15 residues. Germline lookup yields CDR1 SGHTA and CDR2 FQGNSA. The CDR3 DNA sequence: TGTGCCAGCAGCTTGGGACTGGGGAACACCGGGGAGCTGTTTTTT. It translates to CASSLGLGNTGELFF. The full variable domain, rest sourced from reference TRBV7-2 and TRBJ2-2, is GAGVSQSPSNKVTEKGKDVELRCDPISGHTALYWYRQSLGQGLEFLIYFQGNSAPDKSGLPSDRFSAERTGGSVSTLTIQRTQQEDSAVYLCASSLGLGNTGELFFGEGSRLTVL.

The gene calls are TRBV6-5 and TRBJ2-5, with D possibly matching TRBD1 (6 bases). The germline CDR1 and CDR2 sequences are MNHEY and SVGAGI. Trimming took 5 bases from V and 5 from J, leaving 15 bases between them. This CDR3 has 14 amino acids. The CDR3 loop is CASSRTGFFETQYF. CDR3 bases: TGTGCCAGCAGTCGTACAGGGTTTTTCGAGACCCAGTACTTC.

This clone turned up a few times. The chain recombines TRBV19 with TRBJ1-1, with TRBD1 as a possible D gene (5 bases). V was pared by 4 bases and J by 1 base, with 10 bases between. CDR3 length: 14 residues. Germline V gene sequence: CDR1 LNHDA, CDR2 SQIVND (reference sequence). CDR3 bases: TGTGCCAGTAGTAGGGGCGAGGAGAACACTGAAGCTTTCTTT. Residues: CASSRGEENTEAFF.

The chain combines TRBV5-1 with TRBJ1-3; no clear D gene. Per the germline V gene, CDR1 is SGHRS and CDR2 is YFSETQ. The CDR3 has 13 amino acids. The V end lost 2 bases, the J end lost 8 bases, and 11 bases lay between the germline ends. The CDR3 loop is CASSFSGRDTIYF. CDR3 sequence (DNA): TGCGCCAGCAGCTTTTCGGGGAGGGACACCATATATTTT.